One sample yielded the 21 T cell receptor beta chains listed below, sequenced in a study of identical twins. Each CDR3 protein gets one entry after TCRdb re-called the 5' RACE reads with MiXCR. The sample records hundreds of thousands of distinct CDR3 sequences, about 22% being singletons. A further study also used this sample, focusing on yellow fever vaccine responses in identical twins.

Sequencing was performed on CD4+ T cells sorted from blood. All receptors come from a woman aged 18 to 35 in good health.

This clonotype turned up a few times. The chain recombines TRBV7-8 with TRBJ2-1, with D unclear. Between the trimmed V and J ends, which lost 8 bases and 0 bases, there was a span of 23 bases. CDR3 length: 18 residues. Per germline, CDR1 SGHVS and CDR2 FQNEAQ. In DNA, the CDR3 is TGTGCCAGCCACCTCCTCGCGCCCCTAAGCCTCTCCTACAATGAGCAGTTCTTC. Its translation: CASHLLAPLSLSYNEQFF.

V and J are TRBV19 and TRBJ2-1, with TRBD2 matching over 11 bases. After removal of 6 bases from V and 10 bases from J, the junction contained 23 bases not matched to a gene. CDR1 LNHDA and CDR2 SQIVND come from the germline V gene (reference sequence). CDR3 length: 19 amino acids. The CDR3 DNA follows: TGTGCCAGTAGAGAGGGGACTAGCGGATTGCTAGCCTACAATAAAGAGCAGTTCTTC. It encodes CASREGTSGLLAYNKEQFF.

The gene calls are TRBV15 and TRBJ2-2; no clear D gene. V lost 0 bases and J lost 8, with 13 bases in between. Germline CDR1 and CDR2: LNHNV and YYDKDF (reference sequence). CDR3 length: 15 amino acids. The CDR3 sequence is CATSRDITVTGELFF. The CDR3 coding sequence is TGTGCCACCAGCAGAGATATAACAGTGACGGGGGAGCTGTTTTTT. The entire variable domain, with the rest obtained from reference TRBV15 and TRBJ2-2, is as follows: DAMVIQNPRYQVTQFGKPVTLSCSQTLNHNVMYWYQQKSSQAPKLLFHYYDKDFNNEADTPDNFQSRRPNTSFCFLDIRSPGLGDTAMYLCATSRDITVTGELFFGEGSRLTVL.

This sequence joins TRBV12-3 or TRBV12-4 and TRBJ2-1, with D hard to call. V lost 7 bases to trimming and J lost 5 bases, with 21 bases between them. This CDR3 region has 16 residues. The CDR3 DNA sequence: TGTGCCAGCACCTCCGGCCGGACCGTCAGTCACAATGAGCAGTTCTTC. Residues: CASTSGRTVSHNEQFF.

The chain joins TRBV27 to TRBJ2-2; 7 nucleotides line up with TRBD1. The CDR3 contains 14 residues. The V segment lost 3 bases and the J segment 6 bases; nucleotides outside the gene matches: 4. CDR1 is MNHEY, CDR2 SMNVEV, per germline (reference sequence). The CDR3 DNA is TGTGCCAGCAGTTTGGACAGGACGGCCGGGGAGCTGTTTTTT. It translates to CASSLDRTAGELFF.

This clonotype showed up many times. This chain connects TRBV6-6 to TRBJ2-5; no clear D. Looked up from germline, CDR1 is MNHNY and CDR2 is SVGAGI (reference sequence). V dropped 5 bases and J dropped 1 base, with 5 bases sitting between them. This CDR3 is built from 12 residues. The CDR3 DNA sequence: TGTGCCAGCAGTGGCAGCCAAGAGACCCAGTACTTC. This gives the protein CASSGSQETQYF.

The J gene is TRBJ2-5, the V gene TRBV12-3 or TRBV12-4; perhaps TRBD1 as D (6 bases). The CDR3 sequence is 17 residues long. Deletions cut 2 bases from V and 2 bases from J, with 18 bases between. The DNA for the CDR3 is TGTGCCAGCAGTTTAAAGGGGGAGCTTTTACTACAAGAGACCCAGTACTTC. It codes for CASSLKGELLLQETQYF.

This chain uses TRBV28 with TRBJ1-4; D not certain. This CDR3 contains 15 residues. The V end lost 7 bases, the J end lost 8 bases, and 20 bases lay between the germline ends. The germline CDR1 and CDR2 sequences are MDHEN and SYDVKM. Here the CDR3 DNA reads TGTGCCAGCACCCCGCGGCCCCCCCGGGAGGAAAAACTGTTTTTT. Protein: CASTPRPPREEKLFF.

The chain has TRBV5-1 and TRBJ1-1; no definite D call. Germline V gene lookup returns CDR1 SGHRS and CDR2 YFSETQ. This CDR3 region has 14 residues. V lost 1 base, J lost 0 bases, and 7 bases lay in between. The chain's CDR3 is CASSLTLLNTEAFF. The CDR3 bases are TGCGCCAGCAGCTTGACACTCTTGAACACTGAAGCTTTCTTT.

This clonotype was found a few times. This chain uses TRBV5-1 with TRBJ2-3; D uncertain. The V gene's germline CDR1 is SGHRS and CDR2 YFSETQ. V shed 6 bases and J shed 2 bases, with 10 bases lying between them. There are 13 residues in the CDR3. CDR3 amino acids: CASTADDTDTQYF. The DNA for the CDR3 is TGCGCCAGCACGGCAGACGACACAGATACGCAGTATTTT. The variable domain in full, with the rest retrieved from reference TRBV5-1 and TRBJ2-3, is KAGVTQTPRYLIKTRGQQVTLSCSPISGHRSVSWYQQTPGQGLQFLFEYFSETQRNKGNFPGRFSGRQFSNSRSEMNVSTLELGDSALYLCASTADDTDTQYFGPGTRLTVL.

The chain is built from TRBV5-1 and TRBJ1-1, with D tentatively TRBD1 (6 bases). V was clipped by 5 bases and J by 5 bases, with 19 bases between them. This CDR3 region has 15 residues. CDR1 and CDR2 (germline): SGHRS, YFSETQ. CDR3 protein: CASRHLQGLSTEAFF. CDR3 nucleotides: TGCGCCAGCAGGCACCTACAGGGATTATCTACTGAAGCTTTCTTT.

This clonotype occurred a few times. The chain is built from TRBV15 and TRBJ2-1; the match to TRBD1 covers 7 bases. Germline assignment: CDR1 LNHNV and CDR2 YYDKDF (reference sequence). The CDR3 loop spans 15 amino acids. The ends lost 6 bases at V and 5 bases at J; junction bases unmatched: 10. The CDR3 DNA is TGTGCCACCAGACGGAAGCCCCAGGGGGACAATGAGCAGTTCTTC. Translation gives CATRRKPQGDNEQFF. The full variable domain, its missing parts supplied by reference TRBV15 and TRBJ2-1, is DAMVIQNPRYQVTQFGKPVTLSCSQTLNHNVMYWYQQKSSQAPKLLFHYYDKDFNNEADTPDNFQSRRPNTSFCFLDIRSPGLGDTAMYLCATRRKPQGDNEQFFGPGTRLTVL.

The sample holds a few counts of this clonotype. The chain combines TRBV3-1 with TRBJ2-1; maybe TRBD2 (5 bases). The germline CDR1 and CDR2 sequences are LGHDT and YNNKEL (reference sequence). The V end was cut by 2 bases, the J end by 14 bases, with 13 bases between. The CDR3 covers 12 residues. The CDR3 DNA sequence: TGTGCCAGCAGCCAACTCGAGGGAAGGGAGTTCTTC. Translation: CASSQLEGREFF.

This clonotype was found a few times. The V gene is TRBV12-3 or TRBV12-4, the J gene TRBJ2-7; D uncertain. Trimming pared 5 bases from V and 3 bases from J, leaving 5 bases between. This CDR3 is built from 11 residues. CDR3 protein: CASSRIYEQYF. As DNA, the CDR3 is TGTGCCAGCAGTAGAATCTACGAGCAGTACTTC.

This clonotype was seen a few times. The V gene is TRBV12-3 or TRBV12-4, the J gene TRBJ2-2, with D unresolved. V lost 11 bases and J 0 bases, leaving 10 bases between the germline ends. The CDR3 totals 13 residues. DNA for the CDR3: TGTGCCTCCGACACAACGAACACCGGGGAGCTGTTTTTT. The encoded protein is CASDTTNTGELFF.

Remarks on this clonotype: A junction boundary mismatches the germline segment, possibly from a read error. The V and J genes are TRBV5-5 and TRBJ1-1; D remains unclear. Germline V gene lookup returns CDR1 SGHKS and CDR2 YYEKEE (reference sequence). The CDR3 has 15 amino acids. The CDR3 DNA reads TGTGCCATCAGCCCCGAGCTCACCTCTAACACTGAAGCTTTCTTT. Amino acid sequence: CAISPELTSNTEAFF.

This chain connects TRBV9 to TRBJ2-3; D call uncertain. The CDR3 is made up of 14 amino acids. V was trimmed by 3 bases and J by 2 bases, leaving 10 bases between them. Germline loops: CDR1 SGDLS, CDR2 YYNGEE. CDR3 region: CASSGRRHTDTQYF. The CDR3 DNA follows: TGTGCCAGCAGCGGACGGCGTCACACAGATACGCAGTATTTT.

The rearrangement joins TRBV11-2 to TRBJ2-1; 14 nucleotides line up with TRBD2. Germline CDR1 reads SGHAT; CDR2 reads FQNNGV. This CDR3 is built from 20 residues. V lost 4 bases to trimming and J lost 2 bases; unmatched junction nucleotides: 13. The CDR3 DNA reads TGTGCCAGCAGCTCAATTCAGACTAGCGGGAGGGCCTCCCCCTACAATGAGCAGTTCTTC. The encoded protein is CASSSIQTSGRASPYNEQFF.

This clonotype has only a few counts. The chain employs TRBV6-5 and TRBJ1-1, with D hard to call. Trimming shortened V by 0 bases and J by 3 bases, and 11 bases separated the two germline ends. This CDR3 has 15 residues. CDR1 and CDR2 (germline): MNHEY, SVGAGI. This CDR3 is CASSYSIGVHTEAFF. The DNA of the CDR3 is TGTGCCAGCAGTTACTCGATCGGGGTTCACACTGAAGCTTTCTTT.

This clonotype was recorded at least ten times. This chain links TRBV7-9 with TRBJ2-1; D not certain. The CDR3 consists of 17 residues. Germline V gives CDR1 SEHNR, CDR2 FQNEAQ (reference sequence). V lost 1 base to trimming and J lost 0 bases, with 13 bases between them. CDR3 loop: CASSLGMRTLSYNEQFF. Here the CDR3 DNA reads TGTGCCAGCAGCTTAGGAATGAGGACCCTCTCCTACAATGAGCAGTTCTTC.

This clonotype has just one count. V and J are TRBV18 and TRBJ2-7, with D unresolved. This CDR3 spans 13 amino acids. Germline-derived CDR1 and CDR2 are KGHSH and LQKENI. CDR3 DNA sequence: TGTGCCAGCTCCCCACAGAGCTCCTACGAGCAGTACGTC. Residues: CASSPQSSYEQYV.